This TCR beta chain was sequenced in a study of T cell repertoires in ileal Crohn's disease. Between the trimmed V and J ends, which lost 5 bases and 4 bases, there was a span of 17 bases. Germline V gene data show CDR1 as SGHVS and CDR2 as FQNEAQ. CDR3 length: 15 residues. Sequencing was performed with immunoSEQ multiplex PCR; in TCRdb, only in-frame clones are kept and a portion is missing. The data contain about 8,000 clones, 85% of them singletons. As to time point: inflamed ileum from the surgical specimen. The origin of this receptor is an adult with Crohn's disease. The V gene is TRBV7-8, the J gene TRBJ1-2; TRBD1 might be the D (6 bases). Sequenced: ileal tissue. As DNA, the CDR3 is TGTGCCAGCAGCCCCGGGGGGGCAGGGTCCTATGGCTACACCTTC. Its protein product is CASSPGGAGSYGYTF.